This T cell receptor beta chain originates from a study of CD8 T cells in Susac syndrome. An input of roughly 0.5 to 1 ug of RNA was subjected to reverse transcription using random hexamers. Across 54 Vbeta and 13 Jbeta, immunoSEQ multiplex PCR amplified TCR beta CDR3. TCRdb reprocessed the immunoSEQ multiplex PCR reads with MiXCR, giving one entry per CDR3 protein. The sample yields some 260,000 distinct CDR3 sequences, more than 75% seen once. The CDR3 extends over 16 amino acids. CDR1 is SGHTA, CDR2 FQGNSA, per germline. Trimming removed 0 bases at V and 5 bases at J, with 15 bases between. Bulk CD8+ and CD4+ cells came from magnetic negative isolation; CD8+ TEMRA by FACS.

V usage is TRBV7-2 and J usage is TRBJ2-3, with D tentatively TRBD1 (5 bases). The sequence was collected from a human donor with multiple sclerosis. Sequences were obtained from CD8+ T cells from PBMCs. CDR3 sequence (DNA): TGTGCCAGCAGCTTAGCGCAGCGTCTAAGGGGAGATACGCAGTATTTT. Encoded protein: CASSLAQRLRGDTQYF.